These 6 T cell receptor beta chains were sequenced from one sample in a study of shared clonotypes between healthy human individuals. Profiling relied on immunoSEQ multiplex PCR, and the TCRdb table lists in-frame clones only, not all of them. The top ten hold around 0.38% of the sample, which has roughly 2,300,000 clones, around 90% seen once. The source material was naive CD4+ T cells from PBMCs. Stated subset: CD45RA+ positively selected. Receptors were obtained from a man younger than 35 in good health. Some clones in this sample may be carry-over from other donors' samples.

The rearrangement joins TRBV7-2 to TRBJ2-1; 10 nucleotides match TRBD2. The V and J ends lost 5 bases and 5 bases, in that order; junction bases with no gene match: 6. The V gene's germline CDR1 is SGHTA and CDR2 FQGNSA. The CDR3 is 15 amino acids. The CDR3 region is CASSRGTSVNNEQFF. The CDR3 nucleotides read TGTGCCAGCAGCCGCGGGACTAGCGTTAACAATGAGCAGTTCTTC. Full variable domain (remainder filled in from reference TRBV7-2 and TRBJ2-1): GAGVSQSPSNKVTEKGKDVELRCDPISGHTALYWYRQSLGQGLEFLIYFQGNSAPDKSGLPSDRFSAERTGGSVSTLTIQRTQQEDSAVYLCASSRGTSVNNEQFFGPGTRLTVL.

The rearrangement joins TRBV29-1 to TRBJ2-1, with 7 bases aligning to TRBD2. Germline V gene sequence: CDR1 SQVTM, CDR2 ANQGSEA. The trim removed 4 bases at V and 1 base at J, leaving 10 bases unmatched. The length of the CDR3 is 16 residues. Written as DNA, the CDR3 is TGCAGCGTTGGTGGAGGGAGAGCGGGATCCTACAATGAGCAGTTCTTC. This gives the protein CSVGGGRAGSYNEQFF.

In DNA, the CDR3 is TGTGCCTGGGGACAACACAACAATGAGCAGTTCTTC. Amino acid sequence: CAWGQHNNEQFF. This chain joins TRBV30 and TRBJ2-1; TRBD1 is a possible D gene (5 bases). V was trimmed by 5 bases and J by 5 bases, leaving 10 bases between them. The CDR3 runs 12 residues. CDR1 and CDR2 from the germline V gene are GTSNPN and SVGIG (reference sequence).

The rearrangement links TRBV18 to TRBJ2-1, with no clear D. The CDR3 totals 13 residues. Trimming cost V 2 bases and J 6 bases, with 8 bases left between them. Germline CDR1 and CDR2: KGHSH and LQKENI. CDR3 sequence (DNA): TGTGCCAGCTCACCAATGGGGTTCAATGAGCAGTTCTTC. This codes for CASSPMGFNEQFF.

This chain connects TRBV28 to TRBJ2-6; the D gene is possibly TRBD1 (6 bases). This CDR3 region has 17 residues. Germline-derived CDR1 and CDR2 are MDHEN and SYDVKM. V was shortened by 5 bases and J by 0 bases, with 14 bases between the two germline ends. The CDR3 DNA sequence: TGTGCCAGCAGTACAAACGACAGGATCTCTGGGGCCAACGTCCTGACTTTC. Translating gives CASSTNDRISGANVLTF. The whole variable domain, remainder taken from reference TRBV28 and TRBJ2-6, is DVKVTQSSRYLVKRTGEKVFLECVQDMDHENMFWYRQDPGLGLRLIYFSYDVKMKEKGDIPEGYSVSREKKERFSLILESASTNQTSMYLCASSTNDRISGANVLTFGAGSRLTVL.

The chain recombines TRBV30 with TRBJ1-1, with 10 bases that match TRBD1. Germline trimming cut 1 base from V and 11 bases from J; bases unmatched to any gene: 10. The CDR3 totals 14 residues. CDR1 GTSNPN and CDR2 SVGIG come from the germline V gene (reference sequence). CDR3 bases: TGTGCCTGGAGTGCGACAGGGGGCCGAGTATGGGCTTTCTTT. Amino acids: CAWSATGGRVWAFF.